The rows below give T cell receptor beta chains drawn from one sample of a study of technical replicates of blood from a few donors. Only in-frame clones appear in the TCRdb table, and some are missing; sequencing was by immunoSEQ multiplex PCR. Found here are about 70,000 clones, around 97% of them singletons; the top ten hold approximately 0.2%. The sample was T cells isolated from PBMCs. These receptors were collected from a human donor in good health. CDR3s include the opening cysteine and the closing phenylalanine or tryptophan. A D gene is named only where the DNA matches it firmly. The listing skips clone size in some rows; elsewhere it reads once, few, many or a size class.

V gene	CDR3 length	J gene	clone size	D gene	CDR3 protein	CDR3 DNA
TRBV13	15	TRBJ1-2	.	TRBD1	CASSERTGGIDGYTF	TGTGCCAGCAGCGAGAGGACAGGGGGCATTGATGGCTACACCTTC
TRBV19	14	TRBJ2-3	.	TRBD2	CSCRGGSPTDTQYF	TGTTCCTGCCGGGGCGGGAGCCCCACAGATACGCAGTATTTT
TRBV4-1	19	TRBJ2-7	.	TRBD2	CASSQMLAGIPVPPYEQYF	TGCGCCAGCAGCCAAATGCTAGCGGGAATTCCCGTACCCCCCTACGAGCAGTACTTC
TRBV27	13	TRBJ1-4	.	TRBD1	CASSGQELRKLFF	TGTGCCAGCAGTGGACAGGAGTTGCGTAAACTGTTTTTT
TRBV9	15	TRBJ2-2	.	.	CASSGTSVNTGELFF	TGTGCCAGCAGCGGAACAAGCGTGAACACCGGGGAGCTGTTTTTT
TRBV5-8	16	TRBJ2-1	.	TRBD2	CASSPRTSGGYNEQFF	TGTGCCAGCAGCCCCCGGACTAGCGGGGGCTACAATGAGCAGTTCTTC
TRBV11-2	12	TRBJ2-7	.	.	CASRDRSYEQYF	TGTGCCAGCAGGGACAGATCCTACGAGCAGTACTTC
TRBV14	15	TRBJ2-5	.	TRBD2	CASSQGLAGGETQYF	TGTGCCAGCAGCCAAGGACTAGCGGGAGGAGAGACCCAGTACTTC
TRBV10-3	12	TRBJ2-7	.	.	CAISENSSEQYF	TGTGCCATCAGTGAGAACAGCAGCGAGCAGTACTTC
TRBV11-3	16	TRBJ1-1	.	.	CASSSVNRVLNTEAFF	TGTGCCAGCAGCTCGGTTAACAGGGTCCTGAACACTGAAGCTTTCTTT
TRBV10-3	12	TRBJ2-3	.	.	CAIREPEDTQYF	TGTGCCATCAGGGAGCCTGAGGATACGCAGTATTTT
TRBV6-6	14	TRBJ2-4	.	.	CASSRQNELNIQYF	TGTGCCAGCAGCCGACAGAACGAATTAAACATTCAGTACTTC
TRBV5-1	17	TRBJ2-3	.	TRBD2	CASSRTSGRGGTDTQYF	TGCGCCAGCAGCCGGACTAGCGGGAGAGGCGGCACAGATACGCAGTATTTT
TRBV5-1	16	TRBJ2-1	.	TRBD2	CASSSLLAGADNEQFF	TGCGCCAGCAGCTCCTTACTAGCGGGGGCGGACAATGAGCAGTTCTTC
TRBV11-3	15	TRBJ2-5	once	.	CASSGGGDIFGTQYF	TGTGCCAGCAGCGGGGGAGGGGACATCTTCGGGACCCAGTACTTC
TRBV9	15	TRBJ2-5	.	TRBD1	CASSPLGQGQETQYF	TGTGCCAGCAGCCCCCTGGGACAGGGTCAAGAGACCCAGTACTTC
TRBV7-2	15	TRBJ2-7	once	.	CASSLDLGGPYEQYF	TGTGCCAGCAGCTTAGATCTAGGGGGTCCCTACGAGCAGTACTTC
TRBV4-2	15	TRBJ1-2	once	.	CASSQDSTDLYGYTF	TGTGCCAGCAGCCAAGACTCGACAGACCTCTATGGCTACACCTTC
TRBV27	17	TRBJ2-2	.	TRBD2	CASITSGGLANTGELFF	TGTGCCAGCATAACTAGCGGGGGACTCGCGAACACCGGGGAGCTGTTTTTT
TRBV19	14	TRBJ1-1	once	.	CASISGMMNTEAFF	TGTGCCAGTATAAGCGGGATGATGAACACTGAAGCTTTCTTT
TRBV6-5	15	TRBJ2-2	.	.	CASSWTVQNTGELFF	TGTGCCAGCAGTTGGACAGTTCAGAACACCGGGGAGCTGTTTTTT
TRBV4-1	16	TRBJ2-2	.	.	CATTDRSDHNTGELFF	TGCGCCACCACAGACAGATCGGACCACAACACCGGGGAGCTGTTTTTT
TRBV27	12	TRBJ2-2	.	.	CASSPNTGELFF	TGTGCCAGCAGTCCTAACACCGGGGAGCTGTTTTTT
TRBV29-1	14	TRBJ2-7	.	.	CSVEEEPSSYEQYF	TGCAGCGTTGAAGAGGAGCCTAGCAGCTACGAGCAGTACTTC
TRBV7-2	13	TRBJ2-7	.	TRBD2	CASSFRDYYEQYF	TGTGCCAGCAGCTTCCGGGACTACTACGAGCAGTACTTC
TRBV18	15	TRBJ2-7	.	TRBD1	CASSPGQGVSYEQYF	TGTGCCAGCTCTCCAGGACAGGGGGTATCCTACGAGCAGTACTTC
TRBV6-5	15	TRBJ2-1	.	TRBD2	CASRGLDTGNNEQFF	TGTGCCAGCAGGGGACTAGATACGGGTAACAATGAGCAGTTCTTC
TRBV27	15	TRBJ1-5	.	.	CASRGTGFTNQPQHF	TGTGCCAGCAGAGGTACAGGGTTCACCAATCAGCCCCAGCATTTT
TRBV6-5	16	TRBJ2-5	.	TRBD2	CASSFLAGGSGETQYF	TGTGCCAGCAGTTTCCTAGCGGGGGGTTCTGGGGAGACCCAGTACTTC
TRBV5-1	15	TRBJ1-6	.	.	CASSSQGTVGSPLHF	TGCGCCAGCAGTAGCCAGGGAACGGTGGGTTCACCCCTCCACTTT
TRBV5-1	15	TRBJ2-2	.	.	CASSLDAANTGELFF	TGCGCCAGCAGCTTGGACGCAGCGAACACCGGGGAGCTGTTTTTT
TRBV19	17	TRBJ1-1	.	TRBD1	CASSIIPGGRVSTEAFF	TGTGCCAGTAGTATCATTCCAGGGGGGCGGGTATCCACTGAAGCTTTCTTT
TRBV6-5	14	TRBJ2-7	once	TRBD2	CASRFVAGDYEQYF	TGTGCCAGCAGATTTGTAGCGGGAGACTACGAGCAGTACTTC
TRBV5-4	12	TRBJ1-2	.	.	CASSLGRNGYTF	TGTGCCAGCAGCTTGGGGCGGAATGGCTACACCTTC
TRBV4-1	12	TRBJ2-7	.	.	CASSQDRTDRVF	TGCGCCAGCAGCCAAGATCGGACAGACCGCGTCTTC
TRBV10-2	14	TRBJ1-1	.	.	CASSDTEGGTEAFF	TGCGCCAGCAGTGATACGGAAGGAGGCACTGAAGCTTTCTTT
TRBV27	14	TRBJ1-2	.	TRBD1	CATRTGVPLVGYTF	TGTGCCACACGGACAGGGGTTCCCTTAGTAGGCTACACCTTC
TRBV6-6	15	TRBJ1-5	.	TRBD1	CASSYRGQGHQPQHF	TGTGCCAGCAGTTACCGGGGACAGGGTCATCAGCCCCAGCATTTT
TRBV18	15	TRBJ2-7	.	TRBD1	CASSPDGTGGHEQYF	TGTGCCAGCTCACCAGACGGGACAGGGGGCCACGAGCAGTACTTC
TRBV5-4	17	TRBJ2-1	.	TRBD2	CASSLEVAGLAGWEQFF	TGTGCCAGCAGCTTGGAAGTGGCGGGACTAGCGGGGTGGGAGCAGTTCTTC
TRBV29-1	16	TRBJ2-7	.	TRBD1	CSVVKATGPSSYEQYF	TGCAGCGTCGTCAAAGCGACAGGGCCCAGCTCCTACGAGCAGTACTTC
TRBV9	15	TRBJ2-1	.	TRBD2	CASSVVAGGYNEQFF	TGTGCCAGCAGCGTCGTAGCGGGAGGGTACAATGAGCAGTTCTTC
TRBV27	19	TRBJ1-4	.	.	CASSLSIYPTGTTNEKLFF	TGTGCCAGCAGTTTATCGATATACCCCACCGGGACAACTAATGAAAAACTGTTTTTT
TRBV27	18	TRBJ2-1	.	TRBD2	CASSLRTSGRTPVNEQFF	TGTGCCAGCAGTTTAAGAACTAGCGGGAGGACTCCTGTAAATGAGCAGTTCTTC
TRBV9	15	TRBJ1-4	once	TRBD1	CASSVGMTGHEKLFF	TGTGCCAGCAGCGTAGGGATGACAGGGCATGAAAAACTGTTTTTT
TRBV28	15	TRBJ2-4	once	TRBD2	CASSSSGRAKNIQYF	TGTGCCAGCAGTTCTAGCGGGAGAGCCAAAAACATTCAGTACTTC
TRBV6-5	14	TRBJ1-2	.	TRBD1	CASSYGQGNYGYTF	TGTGCCAGCAGTTACGGACAGGGTAACTATGGCTACACCTTC
TRBV28	19	TRBJ2-2	.	.	CASSPLGRDLSLYTGELFF	TGTGCCAGCAGCCCCCTCGGCCGGGATCTTTCTCTATACACCGGGGAGCTGTTTTTT
TRBV11-2	15	TRBJ2-2	.	.	CASSLSQGIAGELFF	TGTGCCAGCAGCTTATCCCAGGGTATCGCCGGGGAGCTGTTTTTT
TRBV5-1	17	TRBJ2-1	.	TRBD1	CASSPSPGTGVYNEQFF	TGCGCCAGCAGCCCCTCTCCCGGGACAGGGGTCTACAATGAGCAGTTCTTC
TRBV5-6	15	TRBJ2-7	once	TRBD2	CASSPRTSATYEQYF	TGTGCCAGCAGCCCCCGGACTAGCGCAACCTACGAGCAGTACTTC
TRBV5-1	13	TRBJ1-2	.	.	CASSLLQDYGYTF	TGCGCCAGCAGCTTGTTACAGGACTATGGCTACACCTTC
TRBV5-4	14	TRBJ1-4	.	TRBD1	CASSGTGSNEKLFF	TGTGCCAGCAGCGGGACAGGGTCTAATGAAAAACTGTTTTTT
TRBV11-3	14	TRBJ2-2	.	.	CASLRGGITGELFF	TGTGCCAGCTTGAGAGGGGGTATCACCGGGGAGCTGTTTTTT
TRBV5-5	13	TRBJ1-1	.	.	CASSLSGDLEAFF	TGTGCCAGCAGCTTATCGGGAGATCTTGAAGCTTTCTTT
TRBV6-1	15	TRBJ2-1	.	.	CASSDEDGGIDEQFF	TGTGCCAGCTCCGACGAAGACGGCGGGATCGATGAGCAGTTCTTC